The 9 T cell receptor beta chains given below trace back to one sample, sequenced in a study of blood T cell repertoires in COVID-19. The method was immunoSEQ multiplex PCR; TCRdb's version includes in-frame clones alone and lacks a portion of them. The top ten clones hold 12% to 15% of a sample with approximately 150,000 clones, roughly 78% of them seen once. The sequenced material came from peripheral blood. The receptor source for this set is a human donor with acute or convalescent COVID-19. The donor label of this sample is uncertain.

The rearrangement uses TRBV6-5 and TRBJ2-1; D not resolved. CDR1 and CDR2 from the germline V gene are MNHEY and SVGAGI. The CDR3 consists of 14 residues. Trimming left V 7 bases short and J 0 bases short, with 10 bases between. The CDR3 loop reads CASIPPSSYNEQFF. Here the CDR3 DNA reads TGTGCCAGCATTCCACCGAGCTCCTACAATGAGCAGTTCTTC.

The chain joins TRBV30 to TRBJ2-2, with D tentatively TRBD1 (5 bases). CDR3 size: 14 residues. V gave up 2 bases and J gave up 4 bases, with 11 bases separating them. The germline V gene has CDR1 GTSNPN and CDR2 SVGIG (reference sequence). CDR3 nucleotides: TGTGCCTGGAGTTTAGACAGACGCACCGGGGAGCTGTTTTTT. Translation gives CAWSLDRRTGELFF. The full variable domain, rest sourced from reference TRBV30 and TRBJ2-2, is SQTIHQWPATLVQPVGSPLSLECTVEGTSNPNLYWYRQAAGRGLQLLFYSVGIGQISSEVPQNLSASRPQDRQFILSSKKLLLSDSGFYLCAWSLDRRTGELFFGEGSRLTVL.

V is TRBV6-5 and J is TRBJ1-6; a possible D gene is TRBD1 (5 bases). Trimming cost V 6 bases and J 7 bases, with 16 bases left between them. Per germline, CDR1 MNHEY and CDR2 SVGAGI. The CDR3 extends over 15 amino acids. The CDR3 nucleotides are TGTGCCAGCAGCACCGGGGGTTTGGGGAATTCACCCCTCCACTTT. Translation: CASSTGGLGNSPLHF.

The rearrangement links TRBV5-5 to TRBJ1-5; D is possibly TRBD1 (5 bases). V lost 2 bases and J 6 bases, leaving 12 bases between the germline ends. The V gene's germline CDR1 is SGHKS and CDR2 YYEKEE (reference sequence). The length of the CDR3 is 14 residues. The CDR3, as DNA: TGTGCCAGCAGCTTCGGGGGTGATGGTCAGCCCCAGCATTTT. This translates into CASSFGGDGQPQHF.

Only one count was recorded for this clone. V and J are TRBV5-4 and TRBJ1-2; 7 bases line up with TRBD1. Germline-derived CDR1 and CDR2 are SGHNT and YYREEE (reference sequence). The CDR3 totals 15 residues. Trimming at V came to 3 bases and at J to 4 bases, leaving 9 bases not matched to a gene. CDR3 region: CASSSPYGDSYGYTF. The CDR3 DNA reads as TGTGCCAGCAGCTCGCCGTATGGGGACAGCTATGGCTACACCTTC. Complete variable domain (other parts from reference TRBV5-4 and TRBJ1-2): ETGVTQSPTHLIKTRGQQVTLRCSSQSGHNTVSWYQQALGQGPQFIFQYYREEENGRGNFPPRFSGLQFPNYSSELNVNALELDDSALYLCASSSPYGDSYGYTFGSGTRLTVV.

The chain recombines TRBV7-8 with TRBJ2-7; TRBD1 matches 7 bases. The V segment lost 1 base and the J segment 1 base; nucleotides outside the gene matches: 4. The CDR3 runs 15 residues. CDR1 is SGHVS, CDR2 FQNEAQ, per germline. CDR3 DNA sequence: TGTGCCAGCAGCTTAGTACAGGGGCCTTCCTACGAGCAGTACTTC. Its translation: CASSLVQGPSYEQYF.

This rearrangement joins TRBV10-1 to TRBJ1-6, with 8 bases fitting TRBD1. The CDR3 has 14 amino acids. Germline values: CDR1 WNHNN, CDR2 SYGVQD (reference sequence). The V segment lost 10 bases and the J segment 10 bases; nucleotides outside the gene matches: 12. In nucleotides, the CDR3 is TGCGCCACCTTCCCGGGGAGGGACAGGTCACCCCTCCACTTT. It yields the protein CATFPGRDRSPLHF.

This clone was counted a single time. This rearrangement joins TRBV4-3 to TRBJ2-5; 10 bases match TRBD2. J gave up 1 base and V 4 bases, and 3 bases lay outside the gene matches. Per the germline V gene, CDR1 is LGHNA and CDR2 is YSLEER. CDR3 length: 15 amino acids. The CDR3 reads CASSRQRGGQETQYF. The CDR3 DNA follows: TGCGCCAGCAGCCGCCAGCGGGGGGGCCAAGAGACCCAGTACTTC.

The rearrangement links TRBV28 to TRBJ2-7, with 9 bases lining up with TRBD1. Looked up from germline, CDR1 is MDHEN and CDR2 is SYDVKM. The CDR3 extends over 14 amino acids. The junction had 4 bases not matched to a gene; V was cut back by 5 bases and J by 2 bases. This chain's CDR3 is CASSDRDRAYEQYF. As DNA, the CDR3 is TGTGCCAGCAGTGACCGGGACAGGGCCTACGAGCAGTACTTC.